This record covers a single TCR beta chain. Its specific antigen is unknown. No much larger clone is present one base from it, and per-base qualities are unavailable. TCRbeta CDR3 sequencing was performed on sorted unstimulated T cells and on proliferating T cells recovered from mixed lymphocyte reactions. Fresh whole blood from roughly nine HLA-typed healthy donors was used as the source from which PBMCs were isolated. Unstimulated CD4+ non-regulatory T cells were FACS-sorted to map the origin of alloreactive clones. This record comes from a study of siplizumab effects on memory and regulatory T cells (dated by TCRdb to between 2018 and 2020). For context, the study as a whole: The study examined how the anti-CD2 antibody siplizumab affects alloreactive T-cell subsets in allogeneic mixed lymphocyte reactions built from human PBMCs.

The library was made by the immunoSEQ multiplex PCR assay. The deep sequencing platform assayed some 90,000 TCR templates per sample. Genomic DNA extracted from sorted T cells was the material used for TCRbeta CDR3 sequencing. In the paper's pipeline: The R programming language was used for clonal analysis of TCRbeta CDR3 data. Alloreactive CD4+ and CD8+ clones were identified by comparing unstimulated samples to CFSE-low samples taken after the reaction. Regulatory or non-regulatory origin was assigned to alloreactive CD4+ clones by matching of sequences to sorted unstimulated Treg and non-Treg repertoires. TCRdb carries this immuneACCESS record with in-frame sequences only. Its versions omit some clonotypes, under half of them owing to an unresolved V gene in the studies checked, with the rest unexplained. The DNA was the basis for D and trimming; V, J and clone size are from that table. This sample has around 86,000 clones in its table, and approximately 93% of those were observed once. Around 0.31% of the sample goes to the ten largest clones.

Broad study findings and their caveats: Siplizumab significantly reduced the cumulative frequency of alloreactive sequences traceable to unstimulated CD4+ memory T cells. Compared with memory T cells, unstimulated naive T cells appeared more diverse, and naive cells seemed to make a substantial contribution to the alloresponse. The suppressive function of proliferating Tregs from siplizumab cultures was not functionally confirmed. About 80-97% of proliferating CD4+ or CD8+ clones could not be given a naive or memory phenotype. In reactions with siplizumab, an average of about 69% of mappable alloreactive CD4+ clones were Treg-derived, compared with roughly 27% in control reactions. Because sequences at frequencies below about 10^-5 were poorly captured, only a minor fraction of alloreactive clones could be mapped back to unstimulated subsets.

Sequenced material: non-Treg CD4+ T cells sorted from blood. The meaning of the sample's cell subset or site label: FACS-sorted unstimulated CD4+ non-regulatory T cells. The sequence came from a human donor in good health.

The CDR3 is CAWGSSGAPYEQYF. In nucleotide form, the sequence is TGTGCCTGGGGGTCGAGCGGGGCCCCCTACGAGCAGTACTTC. The chain was built from TRBV30 and TRBJ2-7, with 7 central nucleotides matching TRBD2. The V end gives up 5 bases and the J end 2 bases, leaving 9 bases in the junction not matched to a gene. The CDR3 runs 14 amino acids, cysteine and phenylalanine included. Here the CDR3 DNA is all that survives: 42 bases in frame from base 1. Via the germline V gene (reference sequence), CDR1 is GTSNPN and CDR2 SVGIG.